The 26 T cell receptor beta chains below all came from one sample that was sequenced in a study of identical twins. TCRdb processed the 5' RACE reads anew with MiXCR; each CDR3 protein has one entry. Here the sample spans around 530,000 distinct CDR3 sequences, approximately 16% being singletons. These data were likewise used in another study, on yellow fever vaccine responses in identical twins.

Sequenced sample: CD4+ T cells sorted from blood. The origin of the receptors is a woman under 30 in good health.

In its sample, this clonotype was seen a few times. V gene TRBV11-2 combines with J gene TRBJ2-2; D ambiguous. Germline CDR1 reads SGHAT; CDR2 reads FQNNGV. The CDR3 is 14 residues long. V was shortened by 2 bases and J by 8 bases, with 12 bases between the two germline ends. The CDR3, as DNA: TGTGCCAGCAGCTTACCAGGACCCGGGGGGGAGCTGTTTTTT. Its protein product is CASSLPGPGGELFF.

V is TRBV7-7 and J is TRBJ2-3; 8 positions match TRBD2. CDR3 size: 16 residues. With V trimmed by 1 base and J by 2 bases, 5 bases remained unmatched. Looked up from germline, CDR1 is SSHAT and CDR2 is FNYEAQ (reference sequence). The CDR3 spells CASSLGSGGYTDTQYF. The CDR3 DNA reads as TGTGCCAGCAGCTTAGGGAGCGGGGGATACACAGATACGCAGTATTTT.

This clonotype was seen a few times. The chain has TRBV12-3 or TRBV12-4 and TRBJ2-3; TRBD1 is a possible D gene (5 bases). This CDR3 comprises 19 residues. The V end lost 1 base, the J end lost 1 base, and 21 bases lay between the germline ends. Here the CDR3 reads CASSLEGWGQARRTDTQYF. Written as DNA, the CDR3 is TGTGCCAGCAGTTTAGAGGGTTGGGGCCAGGCGAGACGCACAGATACGCAGTATTTT.

The V gene is TRBV9, the J gene TRBJ2-1; D perhaps matches TRBD1 (6 bases). CDR3 length: 15 residues. Germline V gives CDR1 SGDLS, CDR2 YYNGEE. Trimming cost V 3 bases and J 6 bases, with 16 bases left between them. The CDR3 loop reads CASSAGTNIFNEQFF. CDR3 coding DNA: TGTGCCAGCAGCGCCGGGACAAACATTTTCAATGAGCAGTTCTTC.

This clonotype was seen more than once but under ten times. V is TRBV28 and J is TRBJ2-2, with TRBD2 identical over 10 bases. The CDR3 covers 17 residues. V was pared by 6 bases and J by 0 bases, with 7 bases of the junction left unmatched. The germline CDR1 and CDR2 sequences are MDHEN and SYDVKM. This chain's CDR3 is CASRSASGSPNTGELFF. The CDR3 DNA sequence: TGTGCCAGCAGATCAGCTAGCGGGAGCCCGAACACCGGGGAGCTGTTTTTT. The full variable domain, its missing parts supplied by reference TRBV28 and TRBJ2-2, is DVKVTQSSRYLVKRTGEKVFLECVQDMDHENMFWYRQDPGLGLRLIYFSYDVKMKEKGDIPEGYSVSREKKERFSLILESASTNQTSMYLCASRSASGSPNTGELFFGEGSRLTVL.

The chain employs TRBV27 and TRBJ1-6; D not resolved. The CDR3 covers 12 residues. CDR1 and CDR2 (germline): MNHEY, SMNVEV (reference sequence). V was shortened by 3 bases and J by 15 bases, with 12 bases between the two germline ends. The CDR3 here is CASSFVFGLLHF. CDR3 in DNA: TGTGCCAGCAGTTTTGTGTTCGGGCTCCTCCACTTT.

This clonotype has only a few counts. The rearrangement joins TRBV2 to TRBJ2-4; TRBD2 agrees at 7 bases. J gave up 0 bases and V 3 bases, and 2 bases lay outside the gene matches. The CDR3 consists of 15 residues. Per germline, CDR1 SNHLY and CDR2 FYNNEI. CDR3 bases: TGTGCCAGCAGTGAGGGGGGGAAAGCCAAAAACATTCAGTACTTC. Residues: CASSEGGKAKNIQYF.

The chain is built from TRBV28 and TRBJ2-3, with D unresolved. V was trimmed by 2 bases and J by 6 bases, leaving 9 bases between them. Germline-derived CDR1 and CDR2 are MDHEN and SYDVKM. This CDR3 region has 13 residues. The CDR3 reads CASSLGTRDTQYF. The CDR3 DNA is TGTGCCAGCAGTTTAGGAACAAGGGATACGCAGTATTTT.

The chain recombines TRBV20-1 with TRBJ2-7, with D perhaps matching TRBD2 (6 bases). The CDR3 is made up of 13 amino acids. Trimming removed 3 bases at V and 4 bases at J, with 13 bases between. The germline gives CDR1 DFQATT, CDR2 SNEGSKA (reference sequence). In DNA form, the CDR3 reads TGCAGTGCTAGCGGGGGAAAGGGTTACGAGCAGTACTTC. This sequence encodes CSASGGKGYEQYF.

V gene TRBV5-1 combines with J gene TRBJ2-3; 12 nucleotides line up with TRBD1. J gave up 2 bases and V 4 bases, and 2 bases lay outside the gene matches. Germline V CDR1 and CDR2: SGHRS, YFSETQ. The CDR3 is 15 residues long. Written as DNA, the CDR3 is TGCGCCAGCAGCGGGGGACAGGGGGCCACAGATACGCAGTATTTT. Translation gives CASSGGQGATDTQYF.

This rearrangement joins TRBV14 to TRBJ2-2; 7 bases fit TRBD2. The CDR3 totals 15 residues. The J segment lost 4 bases and the V segment lost 5 bases, leaving 7 bases of the junction unmatched. CDR1 and CDR2 from the germline V gene are SGHDN and FVKESK. The DNA for the CDR3 is TGTGCCAGCAGCTGGGGGGGATTTTCCACCGGGGAGCTGTTTTTT. Translating it yields CASSWGGFSTGELFF.

This chain uses TRBV29-1 with TRBJ1-4, with 8 bases identical to TRBD1. The CDR3 loop spans 14 amino acids. Germline V lookup: CDR1 SQVTM, CDR2 ANQGSEA. Unmatched junction bases numbered 8, after V lost 5 bases and J lost 6 bases. The CDR3 sequence is CSVKGTGTDEKLFF. The CDR3 DNA reads TGCAGCGTTAAAGGGACAGGCACTGATGAAAAACTGTTTTTT.

This clonotype was seen a few times. Here the CDR3 reads CASVGSNQPQHF. The CDR3 DNA reads TGTGCCAGCGTTGGTAGCAATCAGCCCCAGCATTTT. This sequence joins TRBV28 and TRBJ1-5; D not resolved. Germline V gene data show CDR1 as MDHEN and CDR2 as SYDVKM. Deletions cut 8 bases from V and 0 bases from J, with 5 bases between. There are 12 residues in the CDR3.

In the case of this clonotype: A much larger clone sits a single nucleotide away, making a read error possible. CDR3 residues: CASSVDGGREQYF. In DNA, the CDR3 is TGTGCCAGCAGTGTAGACGGGGGTCGCGAGCAGTACTTC. The chain joins TRBV12-3 or TRBV12-4 to TRBJ2-7; TRBD2 is a possible D gene (6 bases). V lost 5 bases to trimming and J lost 6 bases, with 14 bases between them. This CDR3 comprises 13 residues.

This clonotype was found a few times. The rearrangement links TRBV20-1 to TRBJ2-2, with 9 bases identical to TRBD1. CDR1 DFQATT and CDR2 SNEGSKA come from the germline V gene (reference sequence). The V gene end was trimmed by 2 bases and the J gene end by 3 bases; junction bases not matched to a gene: 13. The CDR3 consists of 18 residues. CDR3 nucleotides: TGCAGTGCTAGACCATCGGGACAGGGAATGGTGTACACCGGGGAGCTGTTTTTT. Its translation: CSARPSGQGMVYTGELFF.

There are many counts of this clonotype. J is TRBJ1-6 and V is TRBV2; D not resolved. Germline-derived CDR1 and CDR2 are SNHLY and FYNNEI. The CDR3 is 14 residues long. With 6 bases removed from V and 7 bases from J, the gap between germline ends came to 13 bases. For the CDR3, the DNA is TGTGCCAGCAGCGAGTCTGGAGGGAATTCACCCCTCCACTTT. This translates into CASSESGGNSPLHF.

This clonotype was counted ten times or more. V is TRBV12-3 or TRBV12-4 and J is TRBJ1-6, with D hard to call. The CDR3 has 15 residues. V was shortened by 9 bases and J by 6 bases, with 18 bases between the two germline ends. This chain's CDR3 is CASSPSGRFNSPLHF. CDR3 DNA: TGTGCCAGTTCCCCCTCCGGAAGGTTTAATTCACCCCTCCACTTT.

This clonotype was counted between two and nine times. CDR3 region: CASSYPRPGQGLKNTGELFF. For the CDR3, the DNA is TGTGCCAGCAGTTACCCCCGACCGGGACAGGGGCTAAAGAACACCGGGGAGCTGTTTTTT. This rearrangement joins TRBV28 to TRBJ2-2; 10 bases map to TRBD1. This CDR3 contains 20 residues. The junction had 15 bases not matched to a gene; V was cut back by 4 bases and J by 1 base. Germline CDR1 MDHEN, CDR2 SYDVKM.

This clonotype came up a few times. The chain couples TRBV5-6 to TRBJ1-1; D remains ambiguous. Trimming pared 8 bases from V and 2 bases from J, leaving 25 bases between. The germline V gene encodes CDR1 SGHDT and CDR2 YYEEEE. The CDR3 is 17 residues long. The CDR3 spells CASNYLPHNSANTEAFF. In DNA, the CDR3 is TGTGCCAGTAATTATCTCCCCCATAATTCGGCAAACACTGAAGCTTTCTTT.

In this sample, this clonotype turned up a few times. V usage is TRBV15 and J usage is TRBJ2-1; D is undetermined. The CDR3 extends over 16 amino acids. Germline V gene sequence: CDR1 LNHNV, CDR2 YYDKDF (reference sequence). Trimming left V 5 bases short and J 0 bases short, with 14 bases between. CDR3 sequence reads: CATSPTRASSYNEQFF. The CDR3 DNA reads as TGTGCCACCAGCCCCACCCGAGCGAGCTCCTACAATGAGCAGTTCTTC.

The chain recombines TRBV5-6 with TRBJ2-3; D uncertain. Germline V CDR1 and CDR2: SGHDT, YYEEEE. V gave up 4 bases and J gave up 2 bases, with 8 bases separating them. CDR3 length: 13 amino acids. CDR3 DNA: TGTGCCAGCAGCGTCAACCCCACAGATACGCAGTATTTT. It specifies CASSVNPTDTQYF.

This clonotype was recorded a few times. The chain recombines TRBV5-1 with TRBJ2-1; 9 bases fit TRBD1. Germline trimming cut 4 bases from V and 7 bases from J; bases unmatched to any gene: 12. The CDR3 sequence is 16 residues long. Germline lookup yields CDR1 SGHRS and CDR2 YFSETQ. CDR3: CASSPGQGSAWNEQFF. CDR3 sequence (DNA): TGCGCCAGCAGCCCGGGACAGGGAAGTGCTTGGAATGAGCAGTTCTTC.

This clonotype was counted between two and nine times. The CDR3 bases are TGTGCCAGCAGGTGGCGGGGCGGGGAGCTGTTTTTT. Amino acid sequence: CASRWRGGELFF. This rearrangement joins TRBV6-5 to TRBJ2-2, with a weak D call TRBD2 (6 bases). The germline V gene has CDR1 MNHEY and CDR2 SVGAGI. The CDR3 length is 12 residues. Trimming cost V 6 bases and J 7 bases, with 9 bases left between them.

The rearrangement joins TRBV12-3 or TRBV12-4 to TRBJ1-2; D is undetermined. V gave up 2 bases and J gave up 1 base, with 8 bases separating them. There are 14 residues in the CDR3. CDR3 residues: CASSLSTHNYGYTF. CDR3 DNA sequence: TGTGCCAGCAGTTTATCGACCCATAACTATGGCTACACCTTC.

This clonotype was detected only a few times. The chain employs TRBV18 and TRBJ2-1; TRBD2 might be the D (6 bases). The ends were cut back, 4 bases at V and 0 bases at J, with 19 bases in the middle. Germline V CDR1 and CDR2: KGHSH, LQKENI. The CDR3 covers 18 residues. The DNA for the CDR3 is TGTGCCAGCTCACGGGGTCTAGCGAGAGAGAGCTCCTACAATGAGCAGTTCTTC. Protein: CASSRGLARESSYNEQFF.

A few counts support this clonotype. This chain links TRBV20-1 with TRBJ2-3; the D is unclear. The CDR3 extends over 15 amino acids. The ends were cut back, 6 bases at V and 4 bases at J, with 20 bases in the middle. Germline V gene data show CDR1 as DFQATT and CDR2 as SNEGSKA (reference sequence). The CDR3 DNA is TGCAGTGCAGTTCCGGACCTAGGGTTTGCAGATACGCAGTATTTT. It specifies CSAVPDLGFADTQYF.